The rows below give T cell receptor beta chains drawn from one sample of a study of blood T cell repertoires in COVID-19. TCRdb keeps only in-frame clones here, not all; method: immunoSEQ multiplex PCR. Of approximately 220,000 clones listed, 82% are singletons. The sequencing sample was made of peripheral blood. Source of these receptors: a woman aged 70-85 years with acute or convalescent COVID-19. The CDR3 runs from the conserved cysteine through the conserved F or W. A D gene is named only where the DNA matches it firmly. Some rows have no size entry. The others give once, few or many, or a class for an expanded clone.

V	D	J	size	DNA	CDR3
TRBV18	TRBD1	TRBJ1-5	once	TGTGCCAGCTCACCGACGACAGGGATGGTTGAGCCCCAGCATTTT	CASSPTTGMVEPQHF
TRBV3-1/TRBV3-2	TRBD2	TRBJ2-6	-	TGTGCCAGCAGCCAAGACCGGGGGGTTAGCAGCGGGGCCAACGTCCTGACTTTC	CASSQDRGVSSGANVLTF
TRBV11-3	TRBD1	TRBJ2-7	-	TGTGCCAGCAGCTTAGATCCACTGGGACAGGGTCGCGAGCAGTACTTC	CASSLDPLGQGREQYF
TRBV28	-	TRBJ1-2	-	TGTGCCAGCCTGGACAGTTCCTATGGCTACACCTTC	CASLDSSYGYTF
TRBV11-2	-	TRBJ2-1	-	TGTGCCAGCAGCTTAAGTAGGACAGCGGTCAATGAGCAGTTCTTC	CASSLSRTAVNEQFF
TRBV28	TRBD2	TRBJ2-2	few	TGTGCCAGCAGTTTTAGTGCGGGGGGCGGGGAGCTGTTTTTT	CASSFSAGGGELFF
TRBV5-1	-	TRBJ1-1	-	TGCGCCAGCCAGATGTGGGGAGGGAGAGCTGAAGCTTTCTTT	CASQMWGGRAEAFF
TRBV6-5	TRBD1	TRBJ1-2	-	TGTGCCAGCAGTTACGGTGGGACAGCCTATGGCTACACCTTC	CASSYGGTAYGYTF
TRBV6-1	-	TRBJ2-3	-	TGTGCCAGCAGTGAAGGGTGGCGGGCCCGGACGCAGTATTTT	CASSEGWRARTQYF
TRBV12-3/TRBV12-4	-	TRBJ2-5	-	TGTGCCAGCAGTTTGTCTCTTGAGACCCAGTACTTC	CASSLSLETQYF
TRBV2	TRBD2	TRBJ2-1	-	TGTGCCAGCATCGGACTAGCGGCGAACAATGAGCAGTTCTTC	CASIGLAANNEQFF
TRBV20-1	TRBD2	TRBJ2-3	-	TGCAGTGCTAGTCCCCCTAGCGGGGGGGGGACAGATACGCAGTATTTT	CSASPPSGGGTDTQYF
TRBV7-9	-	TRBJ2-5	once	TGTGCCAGCAGCTTAGTTTCCGGCCAAGAGACCCAGTACTTC	CASSLVSGQETQYF
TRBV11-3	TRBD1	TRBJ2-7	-	TGTGCCAGCAGCTTACTCCGGGACAGGGGTTACTACGAGCAGTACTTC	CASSLLRDRGYYEQYF
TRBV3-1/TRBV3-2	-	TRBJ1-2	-	TGTGCCAGCAGCCAGGGGCGGGGGGCCTATGGCTACACCTTC	CASSQGRGAYGYTF
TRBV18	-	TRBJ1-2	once	TGTGCCAGCTCACCAACCGCAGGGGACTACACCTTC	CASSPTAGDYTF
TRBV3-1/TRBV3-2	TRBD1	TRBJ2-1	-	TGTGCCAGCAGCCAAGACCCGGGACAGTCGAGCTCCTACAATGAGCAGTTCTTC	CASSQDPGQSSSYNEQFF
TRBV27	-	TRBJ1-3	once	TGTGCCAGCAGCTTTGGAAACACCATATATTTT	CASSFGNTIYF
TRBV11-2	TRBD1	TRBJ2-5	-	TGTGCCAGCAGCTTACAGGGGGCACAATTTGAGACCCAGTACTTC	CASSLQGAQFETQYF
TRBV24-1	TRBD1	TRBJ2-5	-	TGTGCCACCAGTGAGGACAGGGGGGGAGAGACCCAGTACTTC	CATSEDRGGETQYF
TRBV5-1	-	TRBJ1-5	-	TGCGCCAGCAGCTCCACAGTGGGGGCCAATCAGCCCCAGCATTTT	CASSSTVGANQPQHF
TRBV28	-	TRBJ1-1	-	TGTGCCAGCACCCTAATTGGGGGGATGAACACTGAAGCTTTCTTT	CASTLIGGMNTEAFF
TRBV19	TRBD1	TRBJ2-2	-	TGTGCCAGTACCAAGGGACAGGGTTCCATCGGGGAGCTGTTTTTT	CASTKGQGSIGELFF
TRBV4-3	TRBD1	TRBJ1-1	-	TGCGCCAGCAGCCAAGAGGGGACAGGGGGTGAAGCTTTCTTT	CASSQEGTGGEAFF
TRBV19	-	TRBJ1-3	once	TGTGCCAGTACCCCTGGCAGACAGGATTCATATCGCATATATTTT	CASTPGRQDSYRIYF
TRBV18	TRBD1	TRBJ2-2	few	TGTGCCAGCTCACCGGGACAGTCCCTAGGGCGGGAGCTGTTTTTT	CASSPGQSLGRELFF
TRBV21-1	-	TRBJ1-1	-	TGTGCCAGCAGCTACCCCTACTTACAGAAGAATGAAGCTTTCTTT	CASSYPYLQKNEAFF